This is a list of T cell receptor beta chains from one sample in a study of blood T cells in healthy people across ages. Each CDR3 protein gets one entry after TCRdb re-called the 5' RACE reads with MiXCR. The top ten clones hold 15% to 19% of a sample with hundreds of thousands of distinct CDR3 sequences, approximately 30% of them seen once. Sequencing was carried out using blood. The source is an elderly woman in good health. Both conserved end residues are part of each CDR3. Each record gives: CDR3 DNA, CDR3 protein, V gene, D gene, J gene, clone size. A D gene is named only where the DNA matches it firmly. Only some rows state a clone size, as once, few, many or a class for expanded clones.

TGTGCCAGCAGCCTTACCGGGACCTCTGGAAACACCATATATTTT,CASSLTGTSGNTIYF,TRBV9,-,TRBJ1-3,-
TGTGCCAGCAGCGTATTCCCTGCGGGGGCGTTCTTTGGGAGCACAGATACGCAGTATTTT,CASSVFPAGAFFGSTDTQYF,TRBV9,-,TRBJ2-3,few
TGTGCCAGCAGCTCAGGGCGGGCGAGCTCCTATAATTCACCCCTCCACTTT,CASSSGRASSYNSPLHF,TRBV7-2,-,TRBJ1-6,few
TGTGCCAGCAGCTTAGGGACAGGGTCTAATTCACCCCTCCACTTT,CASSLGTGSNSPLHF,TRBV7-6,TRBD1,TRBJ1-6,few
TGCGCCAGCAGCCTGGACCAAGGGGGGGCCAACGTCCTGACTTTC,CASSLDQGGANVLTF,TRBV5-1,-,TRBJ2-6,many
TGTGCCAGCACGGTCCTCACTGAAGCTTTCTTT,CASTVLTEAFF,TRBV12-3/TRBV12-4,-,TRBJ1-1,few
TGCAGTGCTTCCCGACTGGCCATGACTAGCACAGATACGCAGTATTTT,CSASRLAMTSTDTQYF,TRBV20-1,-,TRBJ2-3,few
TGTGCCAGCAGCGTAGCCACGGAGGATGGCTACACCTTC,CASSVATEDGYTF,TRBV9,-,TRBJ1-2,-
TGTGCCAGCAGTTTGGAAACCGGGACCCAGAATTCACCCCTCCACTTT,CASSLETGTQNSPLHF,TRBV12-3/TRBV12-4,-,TRBJ1-6,few
TGTGCCAGCAGCGTAGGGAAACAGGGGACCTACGAGCAGTACTTC,CASSVGKQGTYEQYF,TRBV9,TRBD1,TRBJ2-7,many
TGTGCCAGCAGCCCCTCGGACTTCGCCCGGGACAGGGGGCGGGATACGCAGTATTTT,CASSPSDFARDRGRDTQYF,TRBV11-2,TRBD1,TRBJ2-3,-
TGTGCCAGCAGCCCCCCGGCAGCGCTTGGGAACACTGAAGCTTTCTTT,CASSPPAALGNTEAFF,TRBV21-1,-,TRBJ1-1,few
TGTGTCAGCAGCTTGGGGCGGGGGGCGGATACGCAGTATTTT,CVSSLGRGADTQYF,TRBV7-3,TRBD2,TRBJ2-3,few
TGTGCCAGCAGAAGGGGGAGGGTGGCTGAAAAACTGTTTTTT,CASRRGRVAEKLFF,TRBV7-8,-,TRBJ1-4,-
TGTGCCATCTTAAGGGCGGGGACAGATACGCAGTATTTT,CAILRAGTDTQYF,TRBV10-3,-,TRBJ2-3,many
TGCGCCAGCAGCCAAGAAACAGGGGACTCCTACGAGCAGTACTTC,CASSQETGDSYEQYF,TRBV4-1,TRBD1,TRBJ2-7,many